Sequencing of this TCR beta chain was carried out in a study of vaccination and CD4 T cells after COVID-19 (dated by TCRdb to the early 2020s). Notes on the research overall: Convalescent patients had a positive SARS-CoV-2 result on nasal swab PCR, and of these patients, nine had mild disease and one had severe disease. The convalescent cohort comprised six males and four females, including two Hispanic individuals, seven Caucasians, two Asians and one multiracial person. Two doses of either the Pfizer-BioNTech BNT162b2 vaccine (n=8) or the Moderna mRNA-1273 vaccine (n=2) were administered to participants. Post-COVID blood samples were collected from convalescent patients a median of about 92 days after diagnosis, with a range of about 30 to 161 days. Post-vaccine blood samples were collected a median of approximately eleven weeks after the second vaccine dose, ranging from about 12 to 250 days. For stimulating the cultures, overlapping spike peptide pools were used, derived from SARS-CoV-2 as well as from the common cold coronaviruses HCoV-NL63, HCoV-OC43 and HCoV-229E. As controls, cultures received a CEFX viral epitope pool (the positive control), an HIV-1 Nef peptide pool (the negative control), or no peptide at all. The spike-specific CD4+ TCR repertoire was compared before and after mRNA vaccination in 10 to 11 COVID-19 convalescent patients and 4 infection-naive healthy vaccine recipients.

This clonotype was found a few times. The specificity of this receptor is unknown. A junction boundary mismatches the germline segment, possibly from a read error. The intended sense of this specimen's treatment or condition label: approximately 9-day PBMC culture with coronavirus spike peptide pools or control peptides (ViraFEST assay). The ViraFEST assay was used in the study, in which antigen-specific T cells were expanded with peptide pools and expanded clonotypes were subsequently identified by TCR sequencing. The convalescent patients' positive SARS-CoV-2 PCR tests fell between March and December 2020, which was before the Alpha, Beta and Delta variants emerged in the United States. Each well held around 2.1 million PBMCs cultured with 9 to 10 ug/ml peptide pools in IMDM containing roughly 4.7% human AB serum and approximately 10 IU/ml IL-2. On days 3 and 7, half of the culture medium was replaced with fresh IL-2-containing medium. After 10 days of culture, CD4+ T cells were isolated by negative selection using the EasySep CD4+ T cell isolation kit. Ficoll-Paque Plus gradient centrifugation was used to isolate PBMCs from whole blood, and the isolated PBMCs were then either used fresh or cryopreserved at -140C. Culture conditions were generally each tested in triplicate wells.

There are 10 amino acids in the CDR3, from cysteine to phenylalanine inclusive. Kept here is only the CDR3 DNA, which spans 30 bases and is read in frame from base 1. Per the germline V gene (reference sequence), DFQATT is the CDR1 and SNEGSKA is the CDR2. The receptor library was made with PCR. DNA from cultured CD4+ T cells underwent TCR sequencing with the Oncomine TCR Beta short-read assay at the Johns Hopkins FTIC core. The QIAamp micro DNA kit was used to extract genomic DNA from the cultured CD4+ T cells. Oncomine TCR Beta libraries from cultured CD4+ T cells were pooled using unique dual indexes and sequenced on an Illumina iSeq 100. For the original study's pipeline: Non-productive sequences were removed, and CDR3s that did not start with C, did not end with F or W, or were shorter than 7 amino acids were discarded. The MANAFEST web application identified antigen-specific clonotypes by comparing peptide-stimulated wells against reference wells and other culture wells. Positive clones required FDR below 0.05, an odds ratio above 5, and productive frequency above 0.1% in at least two of three replicate wells. A clonotype counted as cross-reactive if it showed significant expansion both in the SARS-CoV-2 spike wells and in at least one common cold coronavirus spike condition. CDR3 homology was assessed with Levenshtein distances (stringdist) and unrooted phylogenetic trees (ape) in R version 3.6.1. Through fastp at Q25 and MiXCR, TCRdb rebuilt clones from the public reads, retaining in-frame beta chains. One record per CDR3 amino acid sequence lists the most common genes and DNA. Here the V and J calls rest on TCRdb's processing, not on the authors' analysis. The sample contains over 10,000 distinct CDR3 sequences, about a third of them found a single time. The top ten clones comprise around 10% of the sample.

Summary of the overall study and its limitations: Among convalescent patients, a median about 86% of the SARS-CoV-2-reactive clones seen after vaccination appeared only after vaccination, which suggests priming specific to the vaccine. Of the vaccine-specific clones in convalescent patients, 304 of 307, or nearly all, reacted only to SARS-CoV-2 spike and did not cross-react with common cold coronaviruses. The median count of SARS-CoV-2-reactive clonotypes went up from 20 to 25 after infection to about 41 after vaccination, although the change was not significant. Relatively few convalescent patients were included in the study, and early timepoints after natural infection were not analyzed.

The receptor was isolated from a human donor who had recovered from COVID-19. This chain joins TRBV20-1 to TRBJ2-1, with 7 bases matching TRBD2. The sequenced material came from CD4+ T cells from blood, cultured in vitro. Read as DNA, the sequence is TGTAGCGGGTGGTACAATGAGCAGTTCTTC. Protein translation: CSGWYNEQFF.